Given below is one TCR beta chain in context. This clonotype was seen a handful of times. Which antigen it targets is not known. Per-base quality was not reported, and no clone a single base away is much larger than it. Relative to germline, V is missing 3 bases and J is missing 0 bases, with 8 bases of the junction outside any gene match. The CDR3 numbers 17 residues from cysteine through phenylalanine. Here the CDR3 DNA is all that survives: 51 bases in frame from base 1. The data originate from a study of T cell repertoires in cytomegalovirus infection (dated by TCRdb to 2018 to 2020). As for the study more broadly: Donor HLA type was relevant to the analysis, because carriage of CMV infection together with the matching HLA type was indicated by public TCR beta signatures.

Beyond this particular receptor, the publication reports: The ex vivo response was dominated by HLA-C-restricted CMV-specific TCR beta clonotypes, which also provided the single most frequent clonotype in two of eight donors. Cumulative frequency of public TCR beta family members discriminated carriers of CMV infection plus the relevant HLA type in this cohort and an independent roughly 340-donor cohort.

Instrument used: Illumina HiSeq 1500. TCRdb handled the public reads itself, with Q25 trimming in fastp and clone calling in MiXCR, and kept productive beta chains. Rows are combined by CDR3 protein, so each entry shows the most common genes and DNA. The sample table holds 400,000 or so distinct CDR3 sequences, of which under 40% were seen once. The ten most abundant clones make up roughly 15% of the sample. Here the chain combines TRBV23-1 and TRBJ2-1; TRBD1 matches 7 bases in the middle. TRBV23-1 is recorded as an ORF, its role being uncertain. The sequenced sample was PBMCs. The source of this sequence is a human donor in good health (CMV status not recorded). Some clones in this sample may be carry-over from other donors' samples. DNA sequence: TGCGCCAGCAGTCACGGCACAGGGGAGAGCTCCTACAATGAGCAGTTCTTC. Translation gives CASSHGTGESSYNEQFF.